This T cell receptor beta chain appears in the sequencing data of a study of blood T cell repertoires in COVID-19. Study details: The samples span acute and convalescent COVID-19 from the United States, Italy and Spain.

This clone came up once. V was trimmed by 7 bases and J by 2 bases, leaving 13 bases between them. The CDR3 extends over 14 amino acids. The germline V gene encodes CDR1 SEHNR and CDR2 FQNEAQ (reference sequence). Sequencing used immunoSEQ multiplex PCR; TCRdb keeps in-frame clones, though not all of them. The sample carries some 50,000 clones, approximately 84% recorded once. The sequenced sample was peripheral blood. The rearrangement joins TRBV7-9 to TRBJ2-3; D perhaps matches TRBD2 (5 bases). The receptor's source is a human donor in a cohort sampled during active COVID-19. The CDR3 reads CASNPRAHTDTQYF. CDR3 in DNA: TGTGCCAGCAACCCGCGGGCGCACACAGATACGCAGTATTTT.